The 5 T cell receptor beta chains in this list originate from one sample, sequenced in a study of read filtering for tumor transcriptome and immune sequencing. Molecular barcoded adaptors covering alpha/delta and beta/gamma chains were used on 400 ng RNA. TCRdb called the reads again in MiXCR, with one record for every CDR3 protein. In the table there are fewer than 25,000 distinct CDR3 sequences, around a fifth of which are singletons. Source material: a population of CD138-negative cells sorted from bone marrow. These receptors came from a donor aged 40 or older with multiple myeloma.

This clonotype was observed at least ten times. The rearrangement links TRBV10-1 to TRBJ2-7; 7 bases fit TRBD2. Losses at the gene ends were 0 bases for V and 5 bases for J; bases not matched to a gene: 7. Germline assignment: CDR1 WNHNN and CDR2 SYGVQD (reference sequence). This CDR3 is 15 amino acids long. The CDR3 region has the DNA TGCGCCAGCAGTGAGTCGGCGGGAGCAATAGACGAGCAGTACTTC. It yields the protein CASSESAGAIDEQYF.

This clonotype was found many times. The chain carries TRBV7-8 and TRBJ1-2; TRBD1 might be the D (5 bases). CDR1 and CDR2 from the germline V gene are SGHVS and FQNEAQ. The CDR3 runs 15 residues. V lost 0 bases and J 4 bases, leaving 12 bases between the germline ends. CDR3 loop: CASSLAVGQGYGYTF. The CDR3 coding sequence is TGTGCCAGCAGCTTAGCGGTCGGGCAGGGCTATGGCTACACCTTC.

The J gene is TRBJ1-1, the V gene TRBV11-2; D is undetermined. Germline V lookup: CDR1 SGHAT, CDR2 FQNNGV. This CDR3 has 14 residues. The V end lost 5 bases, the J end lost 1 base, and 11 bases lay between the germline ends. CDR3 in amino acids: CASSPYLTNTEAFF. CDR3 in DNA: TGTGCCAGCAGCCCTTACCTGACGAACACTGAAGCTTTCTTT.

In its sample, this clonotype was seen many times. The rearrangement links TRBV5-1 to TRBJ2-3, with 10 nucleotides matching TRBD2. The CDR3 is made up of 18 amino acids. CDR1 and CDR2 from the germline V gene are SGHRS and YFSETQ. Trimming at V came to 4 bases and at J to 0 bases, leaving 11 bases not matched to a gene. CDR3 in amino acids: CASSPAARGLASTDTQYF. The DNA of the CDR3 is TGCGCCAGCAGCCCTGCGGCCAGGGGACTAGCGAGCACAGATACGCAGTATTTT.

This clonotype is medium-sized by share. This chain uses TRBV12-3 or TRBV12-4 with TRBJ2-1, with 13 bases that match TRBD2. V shed 6 bases and J 8 bases; nucleotides not matched to a gene: 10. The CDR3 runs to 16 residues. The CDR3 DNA sequence: TGTGCCAGCAGACCACTAGCGGGAGGGGTTTTTGATGAGCAGTTCTTC. As protein: CASRPLAGGVFDEQFF.